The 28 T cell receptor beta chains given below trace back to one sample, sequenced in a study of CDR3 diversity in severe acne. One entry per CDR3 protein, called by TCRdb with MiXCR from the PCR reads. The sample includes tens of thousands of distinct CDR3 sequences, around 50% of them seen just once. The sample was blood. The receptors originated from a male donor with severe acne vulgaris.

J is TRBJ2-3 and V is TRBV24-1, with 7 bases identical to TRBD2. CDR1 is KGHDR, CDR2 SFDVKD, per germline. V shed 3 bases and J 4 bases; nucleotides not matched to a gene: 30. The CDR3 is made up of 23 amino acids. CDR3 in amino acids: CATSDRTTISPSMGGVNADTQYF. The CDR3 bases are TGTGCCACCAGTGATCGGACCACAATCAGCCCCAGCATGGGGGGGGTGAACGCAGATACGCAGTATTTT.

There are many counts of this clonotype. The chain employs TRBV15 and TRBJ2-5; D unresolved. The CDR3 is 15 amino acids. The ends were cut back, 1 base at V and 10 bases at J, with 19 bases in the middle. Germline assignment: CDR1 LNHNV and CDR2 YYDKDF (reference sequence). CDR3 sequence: CATSRGQAFEVGQYF. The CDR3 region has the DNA TGTGCCACCAGCAGAGGCCAAGCGTTCGAAGTAGGCCAGTACTTC. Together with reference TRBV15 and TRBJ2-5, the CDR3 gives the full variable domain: DAMVIQNPRYQVTQFGKPVTLSCSQTLNHNVMYWYQQKSSQAPKLLFHYYDKDFNNEADTPDNFQSRRPNTSFCFLDIRSPGLGDTAMYLCATSRGQAFEVGQYFGPGTRLLVL.

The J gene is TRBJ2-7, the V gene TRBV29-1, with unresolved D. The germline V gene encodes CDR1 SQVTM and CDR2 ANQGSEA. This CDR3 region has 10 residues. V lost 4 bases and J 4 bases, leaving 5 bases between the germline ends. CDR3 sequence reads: CSVGGYEQYV. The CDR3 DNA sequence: TGCAGCGTTGGGGGTTACGAGCAGTACGTC.

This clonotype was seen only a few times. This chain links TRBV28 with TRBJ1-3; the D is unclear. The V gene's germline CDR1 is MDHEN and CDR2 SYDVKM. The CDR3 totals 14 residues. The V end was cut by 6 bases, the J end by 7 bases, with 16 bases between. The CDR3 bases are TGTGCCAGCAGGGGCCGCGATCTATGGAACACCATATATTTT. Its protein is CASRGRDLWNTIYF.

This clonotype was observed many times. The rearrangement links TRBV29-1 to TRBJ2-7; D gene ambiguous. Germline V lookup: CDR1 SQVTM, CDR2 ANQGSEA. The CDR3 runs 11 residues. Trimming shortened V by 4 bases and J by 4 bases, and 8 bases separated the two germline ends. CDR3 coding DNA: TGCAGCGTTGCGGAATTTTACGAGCAGTACTTC. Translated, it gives CSVAEFYEQYF.

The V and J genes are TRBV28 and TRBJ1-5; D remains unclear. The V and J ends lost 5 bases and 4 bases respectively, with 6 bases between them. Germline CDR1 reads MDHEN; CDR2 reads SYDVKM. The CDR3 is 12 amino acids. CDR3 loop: CASSERNQPQHF. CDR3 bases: TGTGCCAGCAGTGAACGGAATCAGCCCCAGCATTTT.

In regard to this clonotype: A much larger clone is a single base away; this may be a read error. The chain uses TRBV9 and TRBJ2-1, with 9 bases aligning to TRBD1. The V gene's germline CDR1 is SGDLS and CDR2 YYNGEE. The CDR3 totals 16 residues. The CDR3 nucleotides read TGTGCCGGCAGCAGCGACAGGGGGAGCTCCTACAATGAGCAGTTCTTC. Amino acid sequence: CAGSSDRGSSYNEQFF.

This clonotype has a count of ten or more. The CDR3 DNA follows: TGTGCCACCCGGGACCTCACAGATACGCAGTATTTT. Its translation is CATRDLTDTQYF. The chain is built from TRBV24-1 and TRBJ2-3; possibly TRBD1 or TRBD2 for D (5 bases each). The CDR3 loop spans 12 amino acids. Trimming left V 9 bases short and J 2 bases short, with 8 bases between. Germline-derived CDR1 and CDR2 are KGHDR and SFDVKD.

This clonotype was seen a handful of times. The CDR3 DNA sequence: TGTGCCAGCAGCTTGGGGGGACTAGCGGAGGATGAGCAGTTCTTC. It translates to CASSLGGLAEDEQFF. The chain combines TRBV7-2 with TRBJ2-1; 11 bases match TRBD2. With V trimmed by 3 bases and J by 8 bases, 6 bases remained unmatched. Per the germline V gene, CDR1 is SGHTA and CDR2 is FQGNSA. The CDR3 spans 15 residues.

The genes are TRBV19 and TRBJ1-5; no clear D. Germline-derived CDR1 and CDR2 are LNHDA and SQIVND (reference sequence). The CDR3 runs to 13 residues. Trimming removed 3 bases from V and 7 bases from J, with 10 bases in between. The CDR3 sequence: CASSIRESQPQHF. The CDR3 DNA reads TGTGCCAGTAGTATCCGGGAATCCCAGCCCCAGCATTTT.

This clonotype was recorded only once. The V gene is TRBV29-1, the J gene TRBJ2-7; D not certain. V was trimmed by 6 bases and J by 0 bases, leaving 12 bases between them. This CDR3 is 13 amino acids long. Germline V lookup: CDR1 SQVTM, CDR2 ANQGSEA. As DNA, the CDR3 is TGCAGCGTGACCGGGCCACTCTCCTACGAGCAGTACTTC. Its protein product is CSVTGPLSYEQYF.

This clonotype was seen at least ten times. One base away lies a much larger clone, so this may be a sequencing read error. CDR3 in DNA: TGTGCCAACAGCGCTCCGACAGGGCCTAACTATGGCTACACCTTC. Its protein is CANSAPTGPNYGYTF. V is TRBV2 and J is TRBJ1-2; 7 bases are shared with TRBD1. The J segment lost 0 bases and the V segment lost 10 bases, leaving 11 bases of the junction unmatched. This CDR3 has 15 residues. Germline V gene data show CDR1 as SNHLY and CDR2 as FYNNEI.

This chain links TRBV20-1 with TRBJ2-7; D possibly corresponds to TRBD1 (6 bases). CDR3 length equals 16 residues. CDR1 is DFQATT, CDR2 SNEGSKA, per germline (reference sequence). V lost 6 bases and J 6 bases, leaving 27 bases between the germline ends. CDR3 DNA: TGCAGTGCCCGGCGAAGGGGGTACCAGAGTTTGTCCGAGCAGTACTTC. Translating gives CSARRRGYQSLSEQYF.

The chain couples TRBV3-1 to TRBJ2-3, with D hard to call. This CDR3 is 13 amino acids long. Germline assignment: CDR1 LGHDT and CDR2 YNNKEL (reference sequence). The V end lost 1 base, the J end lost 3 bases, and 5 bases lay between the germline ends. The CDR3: CASSQVETDTQYF. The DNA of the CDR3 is TGTGCCAGCAGCCAAGTCGAAACAGATACGCAGTATTTT.

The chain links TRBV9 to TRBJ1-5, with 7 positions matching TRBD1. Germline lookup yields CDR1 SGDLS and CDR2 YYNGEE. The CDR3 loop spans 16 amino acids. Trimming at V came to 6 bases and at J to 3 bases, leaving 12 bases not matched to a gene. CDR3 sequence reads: CASTPGQAEVNQPQHF. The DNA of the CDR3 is TGTGCCAGCACCCCCGGACAGGCTGAGGTCAATCAGCCCCAGCATTTT.

CDR3 coding DNA: TGTGCCAGCAGCACCCTTAACGGGAGGGGTAATGAGCAGTTCTTC. This codes for CASSTLNGRGNEQFF. The rearrangement joins TRBV7-9 to TRBJ2-1; 8 bases match TRBD2. Looked up from germline, CDR1 is SEHNR and CDR2 is FQNEAQ (reference sequence). With 5 bases clipped from V and 7 bases from J, the junction kept 10 bases outside the gene matches. The CDR3 contains 15 residues.

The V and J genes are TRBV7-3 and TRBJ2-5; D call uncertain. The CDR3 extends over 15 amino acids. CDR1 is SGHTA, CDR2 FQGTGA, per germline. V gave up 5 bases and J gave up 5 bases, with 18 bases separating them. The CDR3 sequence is CASSPTGPDGETQYF. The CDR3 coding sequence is TGTGCCAGCAGCCCCACTGGACCAGACGGGGAGACCCAGTACTTC.

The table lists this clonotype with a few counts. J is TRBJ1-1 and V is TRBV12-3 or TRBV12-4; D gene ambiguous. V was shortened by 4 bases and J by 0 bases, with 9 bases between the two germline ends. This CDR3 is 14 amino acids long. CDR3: CASSSEGLNTEAFF. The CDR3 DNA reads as TGTGCCAGCAGTTCTGAAGGGTTGAACACTGAAGCTTTCTTT.

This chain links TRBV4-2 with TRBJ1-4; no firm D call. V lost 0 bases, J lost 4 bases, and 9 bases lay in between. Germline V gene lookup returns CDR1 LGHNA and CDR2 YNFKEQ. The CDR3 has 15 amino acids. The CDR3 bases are TGTGCCAGCAGCCAAGATTCCGAGATTAATGAAAAACTGTTTTTT. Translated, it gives CASSQDSEINEKLFF.

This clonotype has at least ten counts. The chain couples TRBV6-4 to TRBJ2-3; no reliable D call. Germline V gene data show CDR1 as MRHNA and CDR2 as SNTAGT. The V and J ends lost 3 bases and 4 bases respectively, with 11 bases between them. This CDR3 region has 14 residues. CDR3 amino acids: CASSEAGSADTQYF. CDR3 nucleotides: TGTGCCAGCAGTGAAGCCGGTTCGGCAGATACGCAGTATTTT.

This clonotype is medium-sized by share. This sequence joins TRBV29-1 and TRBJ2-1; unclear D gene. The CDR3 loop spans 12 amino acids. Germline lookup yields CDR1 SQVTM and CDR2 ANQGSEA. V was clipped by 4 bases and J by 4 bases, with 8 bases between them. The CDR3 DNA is TGCAGCGTTGTCGGTCGGTACAATGAGCAGTTCTTC. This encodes CSVVGRYNEQFF.

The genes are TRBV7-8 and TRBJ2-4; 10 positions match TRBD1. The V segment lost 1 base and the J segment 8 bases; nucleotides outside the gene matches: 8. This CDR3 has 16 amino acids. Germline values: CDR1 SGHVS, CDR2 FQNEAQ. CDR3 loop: CASSLVSGTGVDIQYF. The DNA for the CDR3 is TGTGCCAGCAGCTTAGTTTCTGGGACAGGGGTAGACATTCAGTACTTC.

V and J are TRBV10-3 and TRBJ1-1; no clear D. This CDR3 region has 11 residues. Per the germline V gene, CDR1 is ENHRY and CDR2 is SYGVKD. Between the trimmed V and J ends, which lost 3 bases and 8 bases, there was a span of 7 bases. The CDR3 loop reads CAISDAGEAFF. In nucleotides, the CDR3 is TGTGCCATCAGTGATGCGGGGGAAGCTTTCTTT.

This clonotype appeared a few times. The CDR3 DNA is TGCGCCAGCGCCAAAGGGACAGGGGACGAGACCCAGTACTTC. Translation gives CASAKGTGDETQYF. This sequence joins TRBV5-1 and TRBJ2-5; 10 bases line up with TRBD1. V was pared by 7 bases and J by 5 bases, with 8 bases of the junction left unmatched. The CDR3 is 14 residues long. Germline CDR1 SGHRS, CDR2 YFSETQ.

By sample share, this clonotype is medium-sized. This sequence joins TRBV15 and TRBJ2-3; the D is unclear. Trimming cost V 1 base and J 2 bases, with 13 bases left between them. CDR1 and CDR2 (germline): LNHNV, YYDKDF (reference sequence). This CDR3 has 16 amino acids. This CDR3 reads CATSRGLTQITDTQYF. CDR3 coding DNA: TGTGCCACCAGCAGAGGGCTAACCCAAATCACAGATACGCAGTATTTT.

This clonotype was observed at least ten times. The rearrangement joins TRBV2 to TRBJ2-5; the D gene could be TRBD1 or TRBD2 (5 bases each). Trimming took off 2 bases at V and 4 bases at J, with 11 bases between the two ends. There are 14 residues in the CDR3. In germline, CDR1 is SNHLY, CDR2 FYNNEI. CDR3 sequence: CASSEYGGGETQYF. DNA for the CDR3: TGTGCCAGCAGTGAATATGGGGGTGGAGAGACCCAGTACTTC.

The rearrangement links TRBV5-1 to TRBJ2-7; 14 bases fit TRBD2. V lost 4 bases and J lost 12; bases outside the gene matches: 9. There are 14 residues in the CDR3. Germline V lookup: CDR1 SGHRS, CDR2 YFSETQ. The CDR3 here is CASSGGTSGSRLYF. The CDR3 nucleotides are TGCGCCAGCAGCGGGGGGACTAGCGGGAGTAGACTGTACTTC.

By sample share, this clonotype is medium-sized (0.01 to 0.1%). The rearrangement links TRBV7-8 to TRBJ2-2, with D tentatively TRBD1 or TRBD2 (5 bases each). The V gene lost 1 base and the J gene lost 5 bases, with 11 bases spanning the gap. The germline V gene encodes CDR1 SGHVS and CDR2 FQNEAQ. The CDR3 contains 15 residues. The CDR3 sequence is CASSLVERGTGELFF. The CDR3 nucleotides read TGTGCCAGCAGCTTAGTGGAGAGGGGAACCGGGGAGCTGTTTTTT.